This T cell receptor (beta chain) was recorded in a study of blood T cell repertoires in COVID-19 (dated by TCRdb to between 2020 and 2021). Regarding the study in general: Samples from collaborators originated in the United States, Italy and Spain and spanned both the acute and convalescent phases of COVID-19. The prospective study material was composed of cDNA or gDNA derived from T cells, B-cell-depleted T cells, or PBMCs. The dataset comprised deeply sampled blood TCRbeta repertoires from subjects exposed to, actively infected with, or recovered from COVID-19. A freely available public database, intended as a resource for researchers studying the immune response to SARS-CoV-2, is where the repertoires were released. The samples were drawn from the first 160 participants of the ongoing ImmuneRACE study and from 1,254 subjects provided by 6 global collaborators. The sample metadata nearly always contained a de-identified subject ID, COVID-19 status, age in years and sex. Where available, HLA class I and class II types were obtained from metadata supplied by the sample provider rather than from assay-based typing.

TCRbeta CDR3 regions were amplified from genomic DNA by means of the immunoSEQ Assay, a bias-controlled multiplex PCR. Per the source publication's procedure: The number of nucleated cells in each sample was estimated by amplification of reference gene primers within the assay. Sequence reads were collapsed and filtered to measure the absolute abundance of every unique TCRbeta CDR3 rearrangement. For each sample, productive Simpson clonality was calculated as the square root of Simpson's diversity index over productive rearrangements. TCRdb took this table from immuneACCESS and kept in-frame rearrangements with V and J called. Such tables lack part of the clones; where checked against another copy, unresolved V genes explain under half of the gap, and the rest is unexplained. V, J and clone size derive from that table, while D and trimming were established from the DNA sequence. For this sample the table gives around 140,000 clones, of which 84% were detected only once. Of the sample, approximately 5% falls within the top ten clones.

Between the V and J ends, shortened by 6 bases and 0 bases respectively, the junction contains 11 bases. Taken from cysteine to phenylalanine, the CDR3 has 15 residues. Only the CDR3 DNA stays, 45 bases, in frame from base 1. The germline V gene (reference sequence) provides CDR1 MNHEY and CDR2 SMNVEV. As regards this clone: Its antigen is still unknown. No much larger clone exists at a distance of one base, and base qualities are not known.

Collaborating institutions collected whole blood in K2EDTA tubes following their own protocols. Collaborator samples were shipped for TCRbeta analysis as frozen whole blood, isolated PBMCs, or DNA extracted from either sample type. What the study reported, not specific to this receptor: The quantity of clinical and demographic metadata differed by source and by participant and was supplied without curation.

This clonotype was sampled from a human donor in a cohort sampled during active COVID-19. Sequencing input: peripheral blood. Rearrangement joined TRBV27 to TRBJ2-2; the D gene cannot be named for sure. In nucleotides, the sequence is TGTGCCAGCAGAGATAGATTTACGAACACCGGGGAGCTGTTTTTT. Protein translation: CASRDRFTNTGELFF.